A selection of T cell receptor beta chains follows, all from one sample in a study of cytomegalovirus exposure and HLA in healthy donors. TCRdb's copy holds only in-frame clones and misses some; the assay was immunoSEQ multiplex PCR. The ten most abundant clones cover about 2% of a sample with 110,000 to 150,000 clones. Specimen: PBMCs. Receptor source: a woman younger than 35 in good health and CMV-seronegative. CDR3s include the opening cysteine and the closing phenylalanine or tryptophan. The D gene is left open where the match is weak. Some rows have no size entry. The others give once, few or many, or a class for an expanded clone.

d_gene: NA
j_gene: TRBJ2-7
abundance: NA
v_gene: TRBV27
CDR3nt: TGTGCCAGCAGTCGAGTTACAGCACCCTACGAGCAGTACTTC
CDR3aa: CASSRVTAPYEQYF

d_gene: TRBD2
j_gene: TRBJ2-1
abundance: NA
v_gene: TRBV30
CDR3nt: TGTGCCTTTGGGGGGGAGCTATACAATGAGCAGTTCTTC
CDR3aa: CAFGGELYNEQFF

d_gene: NA
j_gene: TRBJ2-1
abundance: NA
v_gene: TRBV4-3
CDR3nt: TGCGCCAGCAGCCAAGAAGGGGGTGGAACCTACAATGAGCAGTTCTTC
CDR3aa: CASSQEGGGTYNEQFF

d_gene: TRBD1
j_gene: TRBJ2-1
abundance: NA
v_gene: TRBV11-3
CDR3nt: TGTGCCAGCAGCTCCCGGGACAGACGTAATGAGCAGTTCTTC
CDR3aa: CASSSRDRRNEQFF

d_gene: TRBD1
j_gene: TRBJ2-5
abundance: NA
v_gene: TRBV6-4
CDR3nt: TGTGCCAGCGCCATAAACAGGGGTGAGACCCAGTACTTC
CDR3aa: CASAINRGETQYF

d_gene: TRBD1
j_gene: TRBJ1-2
abundance: NA
v_gene: TRBV19
CDR3nt: TGTGCCAGTAGTATTGCAGGGGGCCCGAACTATGGCTACACCTTC
CDR3aa: CASSIAGGPNYGYTF

d_gene: NA
j_gene: TRBJ1-4
abundance: medium-sized
v_gene: TRBV6-1
CDR3nt: TGTGCCAGCAGTGAAGCGGGAGGGATTAATGAAAAACTGTTTTTT
CDR3aa: CASSEAGGINEKLFF

d_gene: TRBD1
j_gene: TRBJ1-1
abundance: NA
v_gene: TRBV30
CDR3nt: TGTGCCTGGAGTCTGGACAGGTCGAACACTGAAGCTTTCTTT
CDR3aa: CAWSLDRSNTEAFF

d_gene: NA
j_gene: TRBJ2-1
abundance: NA
v_gene: TRBV4-3
CDR3nt: TGCGCCAGCAGCCCTACTATCGGCCCCTACAATGAGCAGTTCTTC
CDR3aa: CASSPTIGPYNEQFF

d_gene: NA
j_gene: TRBJ2-3
abundance: NA
v_gene: TRBV5-1
CDR3nt: TGCGCCAGCAGCTTGGGACTATTAAGTGGGCGGGATACGCAGTATTTT
CDR3aa: CASSLGLLSGRDTQYF

d_gene: TRBD1
j_gene: TRBJ1-1
abundance: NA
v_gene: TRBV5-6
CDR3nt: TGTGCCAGCAGCTTAATGACCGTGAGGGACAGAGCTGAAGCTTTCTTT
CDR3aa: CASSLMTVRDRAEAFF

d_gene: NA
j_gene: TRBJ2-3
abundance: NA
v_gene: TRBV5-1
CDR3nt: TGCGCCACCTCCCTCGAGCCTTACACAGATACGCAGTATTTT
CDR3aa: CATSLEPYTDTQYF

d_gene: TRBD2
j_gene: TRBJ2-5
abundance: NA
v_gene: TRBV15
CDR3nt: TGTGCCACCGAACCGGGACTAGCGGGATCCGGTGAGACCCAGTACTTC
CDR3aa: CATEPGLAGSGETQYF